Listed below are T cell receptor beta chains from one sample, sequenced in a study of blood T cell repertoires in COVID-19. Repertoires were generated with immunoSEQ multiplex PCR, while TCRdb's copy carries only in-frame clones and drops some. The sample records a few hundred thousand clones, about nine tenths being singletons. The material sequenced was peripheral blood. Receptors originate from a woman in her twenties or thirties with COVID-19, enrolled during active disease. The CDR3 runs from the conserved cysteine through the conserved F or W. D genes are given only for firm matches. Clone size is given for some rows only: seen once, a few or many times, or a class if the clone is expanded.

J	D	V	size	DNA	CDR3
TRBJ1-5	.	TRBV24-1	.	TGTGCCACCAGTGATTCCGTTAGCAATCAGCCCCAGCATTTT	CATSDSVSNQPQHF
TRBJ1-2	.	TRBV11-2	.	TGTGCCAGCAGCACTCTCCGTACTAGTGGCTACACCTTC	CASSTLRTSGYTF
TRBJ2-7	TRBD1	TRBV28	.	TGTGCCAGCAGGGGACAGGGGGCTTCCTACGAGCAGTACTTC	CASRGQGASYEQYF
TRBJ2-7	TRBD1	TRBV2	.	TGTGCCAGCAGGGGGGACAGGGGGTATGACGAGCAGTACTTC	CASRGDRGYDEQYF
TRBJ2-3	TRBD2	TRBV4-1	.	TGCGCCAGCAGCCAGCCGAGACTAGCGGTCCTGCGCACAGATACGCAGTATTTT	CASSQPRLAVLRTDTQYF
TRBJ2-3	TRBD1	TRBV6-2/TRBV6-3	.	TGTGCCAGCAGCTCTAGGGACAGGGTCCCAGATACGCAGTATTTT	CASSSRDRVPDTQYF
TRBJ1-5	.	TRBV6-6	.	TGTGCCAGCAGTTTGTTAAGCAATCAGCCCCAGCATTTT	CASSLLSNQPQHF
TRBJ1-1	.	TRBV9	.	TGTGCCAGCAGCGTTCGGAGGAACACTGAAGCTTTCTTT	CASSVRRNTEAFF
TRBJ1-6	.	TRBV5-5	once	TGTGCCAGCAGCTTGGAAACAGGGACAAGGTCACCCCTCCACTTT	CASSLETGTRSPLHF
TRBJ2-5	TRBD2	TRBV5-5	.	TGTGCCAGCAGCCCCAGTGGGACTAGAGAAGAGACCCAGTACTTC	CASSPSGTREETQYF
TRBJ1-1	TRBD1	TRBV18	.	TGTGCCAGCTCGCCGGGACAGGGCGCTGAAGCTTTCTTT	CASSPGQGAEAFF
TRBJ2-7	.	TRBV7-9	few	TGTGCCAGCAGCCCGCCGGAAACTAACTACGAGCAGTACTTC	CASSPPETNYEQYF
TRBJ2-2	.	TRBV7-3	.	TGTGCCAGCAGCTTAAGCCCCGGGTGGGTTGGGGAGCTGTTTTTT	CASSLSPGWVGELFF
TRBJ2-7	TRBD1	TRBV16	.	TGTGCCAGCAGCTTCGGAGGGACAGGTTGGGGTTACGAGCAGTACTTC	CASSFGGTGWGYEQYF
TRBJ2-7	TRBD1	TRBV19	once	TGTGCCAGTAGTAGAAGGGACAGGGGGCACGAGCAGTACTTC	CASSRRDRGHEQYF
TRBJ1-2	.	TRBV30	.	TGTGCTTTTTCCCCTCTAGGGGGTGCTAATGGCTACACCTTC	CAFSPLGGANGYTF
TRBJ1-2	TRBD1	TRBV28	.	TGTGCCAGCAGTTTGGCAGGGGGAAACTATGGCTACACCTTC	CASSLAGGNYGYTF
TRBJ1-1	.	TRBV5-5	.	TGTGCCAGCAGTTCTCAGGGAAAAGCTTTCTTT	CASSSQGKAFF
TRBJ1-1	.	TRBV28	once	TGTGCCAGCAGTTTCGCGACCCCCGGGGGATTTAATGCTTTCTTT	CASSFATPGGFNAFF
TRBJ1-5	.	TRBV30	.	TGTGCCTGGAGGAGCCAGGTGGATCAGCCCCAGCATTTT	CAWRSQVDQPQHF
TRBJ1-2	.	TRBV18	.	TGTGCCAGCTCACCACAATTCGCAGCTAACTATGGCTACACCTTC	CASSPQFAANYGYTF
TRBJ2-7	.	TRBV7-6	.	TGTGCCAGCAGCTTATCTGGGGACTCCTACGAGCAGTACTTC	CASSLSGDSYEQYF
TRBJ2-1	.	TRBV3-1/TRBV3-2	.	TGTGCCAGCAGCCGCGTGAATGAGCAGTTCTTC	CASSRVNEQFF
TRBJ1-1	TRBD1	TRBV19	.	TGTGCCAGTAGTCCTGACAGGGGGATGAACACTGAAGCTTTCTTT	CASSPDRGMNTEAFF
TRBJ1-1	TRBD1	TRBV29-1	.	TGCAGCGGTGACAGGGCGGTACAAACTGAAGCTTTCTTT	CSGDRAVQTEAFF
TRBJ2-1	.	TRBV19	.	TGTGCCAGTAGTATCTCCCTCGCGAACAATGAGCAGTTCTTC	CASSISLANNEQFF
TRBJ2-7	.	TRBV19	.	TGTGCCAGCGCGAGGGGGAGAGACTCCTACGAGCAGTACTTC	CASARGRDSYEQYF
TRBJ1-2	TRBD1	TRBV5-6	.	TGTGCCAGCAGCCCTGGACAGGGGTATGGCTACACCTTC	CASSPGQGYGYTF
TRBJ2-1	.	TRBV2	.	TGTGCCAGCGGACGAAGCGGGACAGGCCGCCACAATGAGCAGTTCTTC	CASGRSGTGRHNEQFF
TRBJ1-1	TRBD1	TRBV7-2	.	TGTGCCAGCAGCTATTCCGGACAGGGGAACACTGAAGCTTTCTTT	CASSYSGQGNTEAFF
TRBJ2-1	TRBD2	TRBV27	.	TGTGCCAGCAGTTTGCTGCCTAGCGGGAGAAATGAGCAGTTCTTC	CASSLLPSGRNEQFF